This record concerns one TCR beta chain sequence. One end of the junction does not line up with germline, which may come from a read error. This specimen belongs to a study of blood T cell repertoires in COVID-19. For the study at large: Acute-phase and convalescent COVID-19 samples originated in the United States, Italy and Spain. Nucleic acid was either cDNA or gDNA, and it came from T cells, B-cell-depleted T cells, or PBMCs.

Source study methods: Nucleated cell number was recorded as an estimate derived from reference gene primer amplification. Repertoires were generated with immunoSEQ multiplex PCR, while TCRdb's copy carries only in-frame clones and drops some. V and J calls and clone size are those listed in that table; D and trimming were worked out from the DNA. The sample lists 300,000 to 350,000 clones, about 83% occurring once. The CDR3 covers 15 residues. The chain has TRBV23-1 and TRBJ2-2; TRBD2 aligns across 8 bases. TRBV23-1 is an ORF for which the function is uncertain. Specimen: peripheral blood. The clonotype originates from a man aged 30-40 years with active or convalescent COVID-19. The CDR3 nucleotides are TGCGCCCGCAGTCCGCGGGGGGCTCGCACCGGGGAGCTGTTTTTT. This translates into CARSPRGARTGELFF.